Given below is one T cell receptor (beta chain) in context. These data are taken from a study of blood T cell repertoires in COVID-19. CDR1 is GTSNPN and CDR2 is SVGIG in the germline V gene (reference sequence). Trimming took 0 bases from V and 4 from J, leaving 12 bases between them. The CDR3 contains 14 residues. Using immunoSEQ multiplex PCR, the repertoire was profiled, and TCRdb retains in-frame clones only, with some absent. The table shows tens of thousands of clones, with approximately 92% occurring only once. The sequenced sample was peripheral blood. This TCR came from a woman older than 75 with acute or convalescent COVID-19. The chain has TRBV30 and TRBJ1-1, with D possibly matching TRBD1 (5 bases). This CDR3 reads CAWSVRGSGTEAFF. CDR3 in DNA: TGTGCCTGGAGTGTAAGGGGTTCGGGCACTGAAGCTTTCTTT. Full variable domain (outside the CDR3, taken from reference TRBV30 and TRBJ1-1): SQTIHQWPATLVQPVGSPLSLECTVEGTSNPNLYWYRQAAGRGLQLLFYSVGIGQISSEVPQNLSASRPQDRQFILSSKKLLLSDSGFYLCAWSVRGSGTEAFFGQGTRLTVV.